This T cell receptor (beta chain) was sequenced in a study of breast tumors, draining lymph nodes, adjacent tissues. The lymph nodes were axillary draining lymph nodes from breast cancer patients. Overall study findings and caveats: Findings are consistent with lymph node origin and intratumoral expansion of most tumor T cells. Tumor and nontumor repertoires were significantly more similar in luminal-like than in basal-like breast cancer.

CDR3 length: 15 residues. Germline V lookup: CDR1 PRHDT, CDR2 FYEKMQ (reference sequence). V lost 3 bases and J 9 bases, leaving 18 bases between the germline ends. From the multiplex PCR reads, TCRdb called clonotypes with MiXCR, one entry per CDR3 protein. The data contain approximately 230,000 distinct CDR3 sequences, less than 40% of them seen just once; the ten biggest clones take up under 4.5%. Regarding this clonotype: The antigen remains undetermined.

V and J are TRBV13 and TRBJ2-1, with TRBD2 as a possible D gene (6 bases). The specimen was axillary lymph node tissue. The TCR was taken from a female donor with breast cancer. Some clones in this sample may be carry-over from other donors' samples. CDR3 loop: CASSFVGLGPGEQFF. CDR3 sequence (DNA): TGTGCCAGCAGCTTCGTGGGACTCGGACCCGGTGAGCAGTTCTTC.